Each of the 13 T cell receptor beta chains below was sequenced from the same sample in a study of blood T cells in healthy people across ages. Combining a sample-barcoded 5' primer with a J-beta primer mix, a second PCR ran for roughly 7 to 12 cycles. In TCRdb, the 5' RACE reads were re-called with MiXCR into one record per CDR3 protein. The data contain around 650,000 distinct CDR3 sequences, around two fifths of them singletons. The sequenced material came from blood. The receptors were gathered from a man at least 80 years old in good health.

This clonotype was recorded a few times. The rearrangement uses TRBV20-1 and TRBJ2-7, with 7 bases identical to TRBD2. The CDR3 has 15 residues. V shed 2 bases, J shed 0 bases, and the junction held 7 bases outside the gene matches. The germline gives CDR1 DFQATT, CDR2 SNEGSKA (reference sequence). The CDR3 sequence: CSARPALAASYEQYF. The CDR3, as DNA: TGCAGTGCTAGACCGGCCCTAGCGGCCTCCTACGAGCAGTACTTC.

This clonotype was seen a handful of times. The V gene is TRBV20-1, the J gene TRBJ2-2, with D unclear. The germline V gene encodes CDR1 DFQATT and CDR2 SNEGSKA (reference sequence). This CDR3 is 15 amino acids long. The V and J ends lost 1 base and 2 bases respectively, with 11 bases between them. The CDR3: CSARAGTVNTGELFF. In nucleotides, the CDR3 is TGCAGTGCTAGAGCCGGTACAGTCAACACCGGGGAGCTGTTTTTT.

This clonotype was seen more than once but under ten times. The chain uses TRBV24-1 and TRBJ2-3; 12 nucleotides match TRBD2. The germline CDR1 and CDR2 sequences are KGHDR and SFDVKD. The CDR3 runs to 17 residues. The trim removed 2 bases at V and 3 bases at J, leaving 5 bases unmatched. The DNA of the CDR3 is TGTGCCACCAGTGATTCCGGACTAGCGGGATATACAGATACGCAGTATTTT. Encoded protein: CATSDSGLAGYTDTQYF.

In its sample, this clonotype was seen a few times. The V call is TRBV7-9, the J call TRBJ2-7; tentatively, D is TRBD1 (6 bases). Trimming removed 5 bases from V and 1 base from J, with 18 bases in between. Germline V gene data show CDR1 as SEHNR and CDR2 as FQNEAQ (reference sequence). The length of the CDR3 is 16 residues. For the CDR3, the DNA is TGTGCCAGCAGCCCTAACCCGGACAGAACTTCCTACGAGCAGTACTTC. Translating it yields CASSPNPDRTSYEQYF.

This clonotype was counted between two and nine times. This rearrangement joins TRBV19 to TRBJ2-4; D not certain. This CDR3 is 13 amino acids long. Deletions cut 6 bases from V and 2 bases from J, with 8 bases between. In germline, CDR1 is LNHDA, CDR2 SQIVND (reference sequence). The CDR3 coding sequence is TGTGCCAGTAGACCCCCAACCAAAAACATTCAGTACTTC. Translation gives CASRPPTKNIQYF.

The V and J genes are TRBV12-3 or TRBV12-4 and TRBJ2-7; tentative D call: TRBD2 (5 bases). The CDR3 consists of 17 residues. The V end lost 3 bases, the J end lost 3 bases, and 21 bases lay between the germline ends. CDR3 sequence reads: CASSFSMGDGRGYEQYF. CDR3 nucleotides: TGTGCCAGCAGTTTTTCAATGGGAGACGGTCGAGGCTACGAGCAGTACTTC.

This clonotype has ten or more counts. This rearrangement joins TRBV3-1 to TRBJ2-3, with TRBD2 as a possible D gene (6 bases). Germline V gene sequence: CDR1 LGHDT, CDR2 YNNKEL (reference sequence). The CDR3 is 13 residues long. The ends were cut back, 4 bases at V and 6 bases at J, with 11 bases in the middle. In DNA, the CDR3 is TGTGCCAGCAGCCCCCCGGGGGTGGATACGCAGTATTTT. Amino acid sequence: CASSPPGVDTQYF.

Points on this clonotype: One end of the junction fails to match germline, which may point to a read error. The chain has TRBV12-3 or TRBV12-4 and TRBJ2-7, with D perhaps matching TRBD1 (5 bases). This CDR3 has 14 amino acids. In nucleotides, the CDR3 is TGTGCCAGCAGTTTTAAGCAGGGATCCTACGTGCAGTACTTC. Protein: CASSFKQGSYVQYF.

This clonotype was seen a few times. The rearrangement uses TRBV6-2 or TRBV6-3 and TRBJ2-5, with 10 nucleotides matching TRBD2. V shed 5 bases and J 13 bases; nucleotides not matched to a gene: 10. The V gene's germline CDR1 is MNHEY and CDR2 SVGEGT. The CDR3 sequence is 13 residues long. The CDR3 bases are TGTGCCAGCAGTCTGCCCGGACTAGCGGAGTGGTACTTC. It is translated as CASSLPGLAEWYF.

The genes are TRBV20-1 and TRBJ1-2; TRBD1 matches at 7 bases. J gave up 5 bases and V 6 bases, and 6 bases lay outside the gene matches. CDR3 length: 12 amino acids. Per the germline V gene, CDR1 is DFQATT and CDR2 is SNEGSKA (reference sequence). The CDR3 DNA sequence: TGCAGTGCAACCCAACAGGGGTATGGCTACACCTTC. Translating gives CSATQQGYGYTF.

The chain employs TRBV28 and TRBJ2-7; weak D call: TRBD1 (5 bases). Germline V gives CDR1 MDHEN, CDR2 SYDVKM. Trimming removed 7 bases at V and 3 bases at J, with 10 bases between. This CDR3 comprises 12 residues. CDR3 DNA: TGTGCCAGCAACCAGGGAAACTACGAGCAGTACTTC. Its protein product is CASNQGNYEQYF.

About this clonotype: This sequence may be a read error, since a much larger clone differs from it by one base. The V call is TRBV3-1, the J call TRBJ2-5, with 9 bases matching TRBD2. Germline-derived CDR1 and CDR2 are LGHDT and YNNKEL (reference sequence). The CDR3 length is 15 residues. The CDR3 bases are TGTGCCGGCAGCCAGAGGAGCGGGGGGCTGGGAGAGCAGTACTTC. Its translation is CAGSQRSGGLGEQYF.

Only a few counts were recorded for this clonotype. The genes are TRBV7-9 and TRBJ2-1; TRBD1 is a possible D gene (6 bases). V was pared by 2 bases and J by 6 bases, with 17 bases between. The CDR3 length is 16 residues. Germline CDR1 is SEHNR and CDR2 is FQNEAQ (reference sequence). The CDR3 is CASSLSLGAFSNEQFF. Here the CDR3 DNA reads TGTGCCAGCAGCTTATCTCTGGGGGCCTTTTCCAATGAGCAGTTCTTC.